This T cell receptor (beta chain) was identified during a study of T cell responses to AZD1222 COVID-19 vaccine. Study-wide results and limits: Most donors were white British, females outnumbered males, and clonal diversity was possibly underestimated. There were repertoire samples only from the period after the peak T cell response.

Trimming cost V 0 bases and J 0 bases, with 8 bases left between them. Germline V CDR1 and CDR2: SEHNR, FQNEAQ (reference sequence). The CDR3 has 16 residues. Doses given second, at about 4 or about 12 weeks, were pooled. The table came from immunoSEQ multiplex PCR; TCRdb's copy has only in-frame clones and leaves some out. The sample lists fewer than 90,000 clones, around nine tenths seen once, with roughly 12% in the top ten. Details on this clone: What it binds is not known.

Specimen: peripheral blood, collected 28 days after the second AZD1222 dose. The chain links TRBV7-9 to TRBJ1-4; no reliable D call. This sequence was found in an adult who received the AZD1222 COVID-19 vaccine. DNA for the CDR3: TGTGCCAGCAGCTTAGCACTAACTCCAACTAATGAAAAACTGTTTTTT. It translates to CASSLALTPTNEKLFF.